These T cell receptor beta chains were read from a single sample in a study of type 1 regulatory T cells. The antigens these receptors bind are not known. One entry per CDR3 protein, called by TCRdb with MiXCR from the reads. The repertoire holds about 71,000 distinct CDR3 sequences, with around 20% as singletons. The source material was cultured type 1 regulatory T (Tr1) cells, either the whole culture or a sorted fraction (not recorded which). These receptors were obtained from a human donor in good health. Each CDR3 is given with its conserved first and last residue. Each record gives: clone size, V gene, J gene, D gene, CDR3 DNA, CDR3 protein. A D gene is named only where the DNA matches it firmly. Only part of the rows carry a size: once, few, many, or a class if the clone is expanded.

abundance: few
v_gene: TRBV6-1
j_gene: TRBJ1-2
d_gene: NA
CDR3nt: TGTGCAGTTGAAACAGGTCTCTATGGCTACACCTTC
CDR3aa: CAVETGLYGYTF

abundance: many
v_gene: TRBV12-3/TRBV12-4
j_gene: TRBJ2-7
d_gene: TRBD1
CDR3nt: TGTGCCAGCAGTCCAACCGGGACAGGCCCCGAGCAGTACTTC
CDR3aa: CASSPTGTGPEQYF

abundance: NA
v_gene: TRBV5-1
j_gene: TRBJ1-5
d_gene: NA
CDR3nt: TGCGCCAGCAGCTCGGGGCAGGGTCAGCCCCAGCATTTT
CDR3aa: CASSSGQGQPQHF

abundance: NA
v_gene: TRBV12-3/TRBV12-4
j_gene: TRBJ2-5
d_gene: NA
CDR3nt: TGTGCCAGCAGGAAGGACTACCAAGAGACCCAGTACTTC
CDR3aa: CASRKDYQETQYF

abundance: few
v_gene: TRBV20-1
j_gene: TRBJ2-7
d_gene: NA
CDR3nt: TGCAGTGCCACAAATCAACAAAACAGGCAGTACTTC
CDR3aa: CSATNQQNRQYF

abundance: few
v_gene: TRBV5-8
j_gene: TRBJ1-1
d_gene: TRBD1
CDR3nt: TGTGCCAGCAGCCCCCCGACAGGGGGGAACACTGAAGCTTTCTTT
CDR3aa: CASSPPTGGNTEAFF

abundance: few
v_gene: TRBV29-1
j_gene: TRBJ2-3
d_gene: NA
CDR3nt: TGCAGCGTTGAACAGGGAGCAGATACGCAGTATTTT
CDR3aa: CSVEQGADTQYF

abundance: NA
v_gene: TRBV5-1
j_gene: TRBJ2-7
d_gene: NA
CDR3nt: TGCGCCAGCAGCTTGGTCCCAGGGGCCTACGAGCAGTACTTC
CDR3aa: CASSLVPGAYEQYF

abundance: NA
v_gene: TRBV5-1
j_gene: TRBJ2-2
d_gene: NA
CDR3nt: TGCGCCAGCAGGCCCGGGACTTCGCTCACCGGGGAGCTGTTTTTT
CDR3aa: CASRPGTSLTGELFF

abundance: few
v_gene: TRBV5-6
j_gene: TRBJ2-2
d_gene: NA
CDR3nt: TGTGCCAGCAGCCCCGCGCGTAGGGGGAACACCGGGGAGCTGTTTTTT
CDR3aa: CASSPARRGNTGELFF

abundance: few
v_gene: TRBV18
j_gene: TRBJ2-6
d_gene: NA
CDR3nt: TGTGCCAGCTTTAGGGAGTCTGGGGCCAACGTCCTGACTTTC
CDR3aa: CASFRESGANVLTF

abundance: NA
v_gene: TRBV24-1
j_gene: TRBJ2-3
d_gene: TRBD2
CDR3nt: TGTGCCACCAGTGGCGTGAGCGGGAGTACAGATACGCAGTATTTT
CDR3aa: CATSGVSGSTDTQYF

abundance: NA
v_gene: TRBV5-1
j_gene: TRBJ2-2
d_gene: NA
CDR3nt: TGCGCCAGCAGCTTGTATACGCCGGGAAACACCGGGGAGCTGTTTTTT
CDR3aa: CASSLYTPGNTGELFF

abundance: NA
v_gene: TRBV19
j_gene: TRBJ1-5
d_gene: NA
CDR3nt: TGTGCCAGTAGATTAGAAGGCGATCAGCCCCAGCATTTT
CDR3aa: CASRLEGDQPQHF

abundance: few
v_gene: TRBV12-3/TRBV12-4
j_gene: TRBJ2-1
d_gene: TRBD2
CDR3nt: TGTGCCAGCAGTTTCGGTAGCGGGAGGGGCAATGAGCAGTTCTTC
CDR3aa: CASSFGSGRGNEQFF

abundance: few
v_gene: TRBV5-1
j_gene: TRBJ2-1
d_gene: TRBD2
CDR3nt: TGCGCCAGCAGCCAAGGACTAGCGGGAGGGGAGCAGTTCTTC
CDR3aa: CASSQGLAGGEQFF

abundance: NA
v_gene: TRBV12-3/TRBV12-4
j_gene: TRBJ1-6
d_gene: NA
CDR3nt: TGTGCCAGCAGTTTAGCAGGTGGCAGAAATAATTCACCCCTCCACTTT
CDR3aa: CASSLAGGRNNSPLHF

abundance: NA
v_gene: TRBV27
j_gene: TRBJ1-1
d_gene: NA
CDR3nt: TGTGCCAGCAGTTTGAAAGGGAACACTGAAGCTTTCTTT
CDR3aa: CASSLKGNTEAFF

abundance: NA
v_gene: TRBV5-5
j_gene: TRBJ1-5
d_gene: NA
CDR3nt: TGTGCCAGCAGCTCAGGGGTTAGCAATCAGCCCCAGCATTTT
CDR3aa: CASSSGVSNQPQHF

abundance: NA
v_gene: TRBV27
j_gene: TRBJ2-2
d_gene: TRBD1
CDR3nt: TGTGCCAGCAGCAGGACAGGCACCGGGGAGCTGTTTTTT
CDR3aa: CASSRTGTGELFF

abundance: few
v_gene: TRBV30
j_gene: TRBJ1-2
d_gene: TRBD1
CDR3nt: TGTGCCTGGAGCAGGGACAGGGGATATTATGGCTACACCTTC
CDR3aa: CAWSRDRGYYGYTF

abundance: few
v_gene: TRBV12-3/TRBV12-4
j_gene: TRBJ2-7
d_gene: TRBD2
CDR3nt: TGTGCCAGCAGCCTTGGGCGGGAGGGTTACGAGCAGTACTTC
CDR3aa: CASSLGREGYEQYF

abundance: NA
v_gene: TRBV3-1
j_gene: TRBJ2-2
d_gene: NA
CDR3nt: TGTGCCAGCAGCCAAGAGACTATGGGTGTCGGGGAGCTGTTTTTT
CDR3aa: CASSQETMGVGELFF

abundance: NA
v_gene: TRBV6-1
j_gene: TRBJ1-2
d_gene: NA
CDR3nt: TGTGCCAGCAGCCCAAGCTTCTCCGGGATAACTAACTATGGCTACACCTTC
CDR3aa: CASSPSFSGITNYGYTF

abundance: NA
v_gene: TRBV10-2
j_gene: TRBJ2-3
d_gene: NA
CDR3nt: TGTGCCATCGGCGGGCAGGCGATCACAGATACGCAGTATTTT
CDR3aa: CAIGGQAITDTQYF

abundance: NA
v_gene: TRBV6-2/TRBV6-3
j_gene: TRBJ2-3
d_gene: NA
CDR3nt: TGTGCCAGCCGGGACACCCGCACAGATACGCAGTATTTT
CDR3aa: CASRDTRTDTQYF

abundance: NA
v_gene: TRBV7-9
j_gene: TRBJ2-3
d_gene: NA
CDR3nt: TGTGCCAGCAGTCCCGACTTTCAGACGAAACCAAACACAGATACGCAGTATTTT
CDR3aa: CASSPDFQTKPNTDTQYF

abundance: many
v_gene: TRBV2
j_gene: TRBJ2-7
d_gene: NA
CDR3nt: TGTGCCAGCATAGGATTCTACGAGCAGTACTTC
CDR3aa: CASIGFYEQYF

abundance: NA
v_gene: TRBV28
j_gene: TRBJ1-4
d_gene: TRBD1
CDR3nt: TGTGCCAGCACCCTTACAGGGGGGCCTAATGAAAAACTGTTTTTT
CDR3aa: CASTLTGGPNEKLFF

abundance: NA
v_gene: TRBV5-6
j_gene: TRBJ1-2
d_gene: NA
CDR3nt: TGTGCCAGCAGCTTGGGATTGGGCTATGGCTACACCTTC
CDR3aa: CASSLGLGYGYTF

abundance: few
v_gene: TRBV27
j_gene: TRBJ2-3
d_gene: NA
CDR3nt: TGTGCCAGCAGCACGACAGGAGATACGCAGTATTTT
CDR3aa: CASSTTGDTQYF

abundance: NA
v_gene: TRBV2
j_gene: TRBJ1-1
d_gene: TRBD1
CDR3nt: TGTGCCAGCAGCCCGGACAGGGGCGCTGAAGCTTTCTTT
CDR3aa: CASSPDRGAEAFF

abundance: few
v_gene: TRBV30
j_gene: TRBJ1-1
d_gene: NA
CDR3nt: TGTGCCTGGAGTGTAGCGGGGGGCACTGAAGCTTTCTTT
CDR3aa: CAWSVAGGTEAFF

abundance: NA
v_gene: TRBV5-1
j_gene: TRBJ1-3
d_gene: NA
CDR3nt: TGCGCCAGCAGCCTAGAGACTGGAAACACCATATATTTT
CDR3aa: CASSLETGNTIYF

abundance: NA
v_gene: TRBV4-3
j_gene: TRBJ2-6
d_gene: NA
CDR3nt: TGCGCCAGCAGCCAAGATTGGGACGCCGGGGCCAACGTCCTGACTTTC
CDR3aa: CASSQDWDAGANVLTF

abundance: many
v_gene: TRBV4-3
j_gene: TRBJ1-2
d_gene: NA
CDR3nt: TGCGCCAGCAGCCAAGACCAAGGATATGGCTACACCTTC
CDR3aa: CASSQDQGYGYTF

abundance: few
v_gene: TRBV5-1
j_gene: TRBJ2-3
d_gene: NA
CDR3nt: TGCGCCAGCAGACCCGCTAGCACAGATACGCAGTATTTT
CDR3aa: CASRPASTDTQYF

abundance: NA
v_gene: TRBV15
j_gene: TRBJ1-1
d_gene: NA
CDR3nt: TGTGCCACCAACAGAGATGGGCGGAATACAATGAACACTGAAGCTCTCTTT
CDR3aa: CATNRDGRNTMNTEALF

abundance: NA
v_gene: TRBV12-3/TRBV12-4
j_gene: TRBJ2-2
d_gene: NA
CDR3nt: TGTGCCAGCAGTAGAAGACTGCTCACCGGGGAGCTGTTTTTT
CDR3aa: CASSRRLLTGELFF

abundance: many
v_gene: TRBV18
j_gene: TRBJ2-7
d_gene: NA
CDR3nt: TGTGCCAGCTCATATGTCAGGGACGAGCAGTACTTC
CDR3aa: CASSYVRDEQYF

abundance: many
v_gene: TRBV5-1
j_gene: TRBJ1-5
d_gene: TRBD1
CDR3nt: TGCGCCAGCAGCCCTACAGGGGCGAGCAATCAGCCCCAGCATTTT
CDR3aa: CASSPTGASNQPQHF

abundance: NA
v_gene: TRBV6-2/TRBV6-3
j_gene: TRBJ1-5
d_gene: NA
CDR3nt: TGTGCCAGCAGCCAGGGGAGGTCCCAGCATTTT
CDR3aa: CASSQGRSQHF

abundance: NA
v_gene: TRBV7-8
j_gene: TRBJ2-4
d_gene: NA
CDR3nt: TGTGCCAGCAGCCCACAGGGACCCTCGTCTTTAACCTTC
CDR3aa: CASSPQGPSSLTF

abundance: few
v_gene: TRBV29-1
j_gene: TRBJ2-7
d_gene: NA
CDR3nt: TGCAGCGTTGACACCATCTACGAGCAGTACTTC
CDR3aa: CSVDTIYEQYF

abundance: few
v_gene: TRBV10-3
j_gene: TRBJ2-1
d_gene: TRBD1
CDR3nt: TGTGCCATCGGGACAGGCAATGAGCAGTTCTTC
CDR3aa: CAIGTGNEQFF

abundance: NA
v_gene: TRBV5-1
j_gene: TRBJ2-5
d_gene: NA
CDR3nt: TGCGCCAGCAGCCCCGCCAGCCAAGAGACCCAGTACTTC
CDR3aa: CASSPASQETQYF

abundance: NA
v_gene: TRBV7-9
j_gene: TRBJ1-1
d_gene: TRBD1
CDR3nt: TGTGCCAGCAGTTGGGACAGGGACGTCACTGAAGCTTTCTTT
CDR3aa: CASSWDRDVTEAFF

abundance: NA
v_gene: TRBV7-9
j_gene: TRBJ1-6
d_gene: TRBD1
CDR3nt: TGTGCCAGCAGTGCGGGACAGATTTATAATTCACCCCTCCACTTT
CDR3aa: CASSAGQIYNSPLHF

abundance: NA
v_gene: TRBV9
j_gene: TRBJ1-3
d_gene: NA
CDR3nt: TGTGCCAGCAGCCCACGGACGGTGAGCTCTGGAAACACCATATATTTT
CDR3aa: CASSPRTVSSGNTIYF

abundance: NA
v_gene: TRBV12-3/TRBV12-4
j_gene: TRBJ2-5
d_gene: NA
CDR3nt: TGTGCCAGCAGTTTAGACGGCACCACCCAGTACTTC
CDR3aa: CASSLDGTTQYF

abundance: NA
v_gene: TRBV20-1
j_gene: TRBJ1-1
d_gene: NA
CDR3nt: TGCAGTGCTAGAGATGAGGGATACACTGAAGCTTTCTTT
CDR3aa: CSARDEGYTEAFF

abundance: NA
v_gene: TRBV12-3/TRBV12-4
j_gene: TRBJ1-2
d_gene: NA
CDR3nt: TGTGCCAGCAGTTTGGGGGGGCTGGTAGCTGGCTACACCTTC
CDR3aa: CASSLGGLVAGYTF

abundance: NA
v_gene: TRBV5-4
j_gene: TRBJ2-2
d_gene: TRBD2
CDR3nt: TGTGCCAGCAGCTCAGCTAGCGGGGTGGTCACCGGGGAGCTGTTTTTT
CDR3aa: CASSSASGVVTGELFF

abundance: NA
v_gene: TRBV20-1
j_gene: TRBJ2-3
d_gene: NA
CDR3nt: TGCAGTGCTAATTTGGGCAGCCCCACAGATACGCAGTATTTT
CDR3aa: CSANLGSPTDTQYF

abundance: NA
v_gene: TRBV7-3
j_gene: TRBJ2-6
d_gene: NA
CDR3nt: TGTGCCAGCAGCCCCATGGGTAGCTCTGGGGCCAACGTCCTGACTTTC
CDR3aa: CASSPMGSSGANVLTF

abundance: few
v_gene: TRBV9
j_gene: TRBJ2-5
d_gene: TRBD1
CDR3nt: TGTGCCAAATCGGCCCACGGACAGGGGCGAAAGACCCAGTACTTC
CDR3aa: CAKSAHGQGRKTQYF

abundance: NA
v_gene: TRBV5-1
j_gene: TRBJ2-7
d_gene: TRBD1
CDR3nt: TGCGCCAGCAGCTTGGCCGGGTTTGACAGGGACGAGCAGTACTTC
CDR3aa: CASSLAGFDRDEQYF